This T cell receptor beta chain comes out of a study of T cells in Graves' hyperthyroidism and ophthalmopathy. Findings and caveats of the study: Stable hyperthyroidism was told apart from ophthalmopathy by a model built on 13 V-J features.

The ends were cut back, 3 bases at V and 2 bases at J, with 12 bases in the middle. The CDR3 covers 15 residues. Germline assignment: CDR1 MNHEY and CDR2 SMNVEV (reference sequence). An absence of ophthalmopathy progression within 18 months meant stable Graves' hyperthyroidism. There are many counts of this clonotype. Its antigen is as yet unknown. RNA transcripts gave rise to amplified TCR beta CDR3 regions. Researchers ran a first-round RT-PCR on the TCR CDR3 using the HTBI primer set. TCRdb reanalysed the multiplex PCR reads using MiXCR and keeps one entry per CDR3 protein. The table includes 550,000 to 800,000 distinct CDR3 sequences, 15% to 20% detected once.

Sequences were obtained from blood. The rearrangement links TRBV27 to TRBJ2-3; possibly TRBD1 for D (6 bases). This receptor was obtained from a man aged 50 or older with Graves' hyperthyroidism. The CDR3 DNA sequence: TGTGCCAGCAGTTTGGGGGCGGCGGTCACAGATACGCAGTATTTT. Amino acid sequence: CASSLGAAVTDTQYF.